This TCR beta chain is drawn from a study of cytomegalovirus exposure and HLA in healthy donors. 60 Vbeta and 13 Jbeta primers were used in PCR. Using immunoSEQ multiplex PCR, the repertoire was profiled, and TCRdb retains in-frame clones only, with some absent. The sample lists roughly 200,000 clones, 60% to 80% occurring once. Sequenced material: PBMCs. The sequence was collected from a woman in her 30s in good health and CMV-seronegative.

The CDR3, as DNA: TGTGCCTCCGCCGGGACTCGCGCCGGGGAGCTGTTTTTT. Translated: CASAGTRAGELFF. The J gene is TRBJ2-2, the V gene TRBV30; the D gene is possibly TRBD2 (6 bases). Trimming removed 7 bases at V and 6 bases at J, with 15 bases between. CDR1 is GTSNPN and CDR2 is SVGIG in the germline V gene (reference sequence). The CDR3 runs 13 residues.